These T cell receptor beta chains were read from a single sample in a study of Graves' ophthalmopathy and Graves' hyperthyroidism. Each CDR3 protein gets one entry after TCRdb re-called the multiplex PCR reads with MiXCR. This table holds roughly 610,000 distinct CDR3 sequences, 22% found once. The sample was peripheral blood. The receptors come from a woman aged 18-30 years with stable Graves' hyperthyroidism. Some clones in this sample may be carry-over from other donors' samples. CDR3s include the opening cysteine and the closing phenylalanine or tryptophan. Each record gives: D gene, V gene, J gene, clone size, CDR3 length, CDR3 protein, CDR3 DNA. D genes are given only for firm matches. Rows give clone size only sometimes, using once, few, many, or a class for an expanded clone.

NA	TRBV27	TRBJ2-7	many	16	CASSLLLSQGSYEQYF	TGTGCCAGCAGTTTACTCTTATCGCAGGGTTCATACGAGCAGTACTTC
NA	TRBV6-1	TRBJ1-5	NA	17	CASRSYESWGGLQPQHF	TGTGCCAGCAGAAGTTACGAATCCTGGGGGGGTTTGCAGCCCCAGCATTTT
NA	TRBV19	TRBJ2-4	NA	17	CASIPGPGTYPKNIQYF	TGTGCCAGTATCCCGGGACCGGGAACTTACCCCAAAAACATTCAGTACTTC
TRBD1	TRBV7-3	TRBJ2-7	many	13	CASSPGQDGVQYF	TGTGCCAGCAGCCCCGGACAGGACGGGGTGCAGTACTTC
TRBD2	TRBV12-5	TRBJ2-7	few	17	CASGLAGPSGGPYEQYF	TGTGCTAGTGGTTTGGCCGGCCCTTCGGGGGGGCCCTACGAGCAGTACTTC
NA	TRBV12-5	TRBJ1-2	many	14	CASGLDTGFGGYTF	TGTGCTAGTGGTTTGGATACAGGGTTTGGCGGCTACACCTTC
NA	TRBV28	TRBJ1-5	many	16	CASSLSGTAPYQPQHF	TGTGCCAGCAGTTTATCAGGGACGGCCCCTTATCAGCCCCAGCATTTT
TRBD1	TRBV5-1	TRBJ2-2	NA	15	CASRSGQGYTGELFF	TGCGCCAGCAGGTCCGGACAGGGGTACACCGGGGAGCTGTTTTTT
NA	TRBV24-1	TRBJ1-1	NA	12	CATSGPGDEAFF	TGTGCCACCAGTGGACCCGGAGACGAGGCTTTCTTT
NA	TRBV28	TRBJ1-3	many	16	CASSLYRVRSGNTIYF	TGTGCCAGCAGTTTATACAGGGTGAGGTCTGGAAACACCATATATTTT